Listed below are T cell receptor beta chains from one sample, sequenced in a study of TIL therapy for anti-PD-1-resistant metastatic lung cancer. The data were produced by immunoSEQ multiplex PCR, yet TCRdb's version contains in-frame clones alone and is incomplete. The repertoire holds tens of thousands of clones, with just over 70% as singletons. Sequenced here: blood, sampled at baseline. The receptors originated from a person aged 25 to 85 with non-small cell lung cancer. Each CDR3 is given with its conserved first and last residue. Size is stated for part of the rows, as once, few or many counts, or as a class when the clone is expanded.

J | V | size | CDR3
TRBJ2-1 | TRBV10-1 | - | CASSPSRGAHEQFF
TRBJ1-5 | TRBV2 | - | CASSRDTNQPQHF
TRBJ1-2 | TRBV6-2/TRBV6-3 | few | CASSRVLANGYTF
TRBJ1-1 | TRBV30 | - | CAWGSGQAFF
TRBJ2-2 | TRBV18 | - | CASSPKGTANTGELFF
TRBJ2-1 | TRBV7-2 | few | CASSKERGGNEQFF
TRBJ2-1 | TRBV12-3/TRBV12-4 | - | CASRIAGLNEQFF
TRBJ2-1 | TRBV7-9 | - | CASSLALAGSYNEQFF
TRBJ2-5 | TRBV6-1 | few | CASSEKVETQYF
TRBJ1-5 | TRBV5-8 | - | CASSPRSFSNQPQHF
TRBJ1-4 | TRBV18 | - | CASSASQGAPEKLFF
TRBJ1-4 | TRBV5-5 | - | CASSLGQVANEKLFF
TRBJ1-5 | TRBV6-6 | few | CASSYQNQPQHF
TRBJ1-3 | TRBV7-2 | - | CASSLQGVGNTIYF
TRBJ2-2 | TRBV21-1 | few | CASSKAVARYFTGELFF
TRBJ1-1 | TRBV7-6 | - | CASSLGQNTEAFF
TRBJ2-1 | TRBV7-2 | once | CASSLGLYNEQFF
TRBJ2-5 | TRBV4-1 | - | CASSGLEIETQYF
TRBJ2-7 | TRBV3-1/TRBV3-2 | - | CASSQFTGAYEQYF
TRBJ1-1 | TRBV18 | - | CASSPGRVETEAFF
TRBJ1-1 | TRBV2 | - | CASSEGQGFPTEAFF
TRBJ2-3 | TRBV6-1 | - | CASSEAPGGRGDTQYF
TRBJ2-5 | TRBV7-9 | - | CASRYTGSQGETQYF
TRBJ1-5 | TRBV19 | - | CASSLRDRAAYQPQHF
TRBJ2-1 | TRBV5-1 | - | CASSFYQRLAVYNEQFF
TRBJ1-5 | TRBV5-6 | - | CASSIGTVNQPQHF
TRBJ2-4 | TRBV6-2/TRBV6-3 | - | CASSATVAKNIQYF
TRBJ2-1 | TRBV5-1 | - | CASHEAGTSFNEQFF
TRBJ2-1 | TRBV7-2 | - | CASSYSGTGLEQFF
TRBJ1-5 | TRBV6-2/TRBV6-3 | - | CASSPRSNQPQHF
TRBJ2-2 | TRBV12-5 | - | CASGLSLANTGELFF
TRBJ1-2 | TRBV14 | - | CASSLGQDYGYTF
TRBJ1-6 | TRBV19 | - | CASSIQGGNSPLHF
TRBJ1-2 | TRBV7-2 | once | CASSLSTENYGYTF
TRBJ1-2 | TRBV14 | - | CASSQLKEGSGYTF
TRBJ2-1 | TRBV6-5 | - | CASSYPKSGKDEQFF
TRBJ2-5 | TRBV5-1 | - | CASSLDGKTTQYF
TRBJ1-4 | TRBV6-2/TRBV6-3 | few | CASSPSGGKLFF
TRBJ1-6 | TRBV6-1 | - | CASSDRQYSPLHF
TRBJ1-2 | TRBV9 | - | CASSGRTGGDYGYTF
TRBJ1-1 | TRBV15 | - | CATTGGMNTEAFF
TRBJ1-1 | TRBV24-1 | - | CATSDSGLNPEAFF
TRBJ2-1 | TRBV11-1 | few | CASSRLGGSEQFF
TRBJ2-2 | TRBV5-1 | - | CASSLAGQGTAGELFF
TRBJ1-1 | TRBV5-1 | - | CASSLETLGQGTEAFF
TRBJ2-3 | TRBV29-1 | once | CSVEGGEGTDTQYF
TRBJ2-3 | TRBV7-8 | - | CASSLRLAGGPTDTQYF
TRBJ2-1 | TRBV25-1 | - | CASSSSGYYNEQFF
TRBJ2-7 | TRBV4-1 | - | CASSQDLAGALYEQYF
TRBJ2-3 | TRBV29-1 | - | CSVEDPRSTDTQYF
TRBJ2-7 | TRBV5-5 | few | CASSPLPGLYEQYF
TRBJ1-2 | TRBV7-9 | few | CASSPRGGDGYTF
TRBJ1-4 | TRBV29-1 | - | CSVVTDSLNEKLFF
TRBJ2-3 | TRBV24-1 | - | CATSDLQGRGGTDTQYF